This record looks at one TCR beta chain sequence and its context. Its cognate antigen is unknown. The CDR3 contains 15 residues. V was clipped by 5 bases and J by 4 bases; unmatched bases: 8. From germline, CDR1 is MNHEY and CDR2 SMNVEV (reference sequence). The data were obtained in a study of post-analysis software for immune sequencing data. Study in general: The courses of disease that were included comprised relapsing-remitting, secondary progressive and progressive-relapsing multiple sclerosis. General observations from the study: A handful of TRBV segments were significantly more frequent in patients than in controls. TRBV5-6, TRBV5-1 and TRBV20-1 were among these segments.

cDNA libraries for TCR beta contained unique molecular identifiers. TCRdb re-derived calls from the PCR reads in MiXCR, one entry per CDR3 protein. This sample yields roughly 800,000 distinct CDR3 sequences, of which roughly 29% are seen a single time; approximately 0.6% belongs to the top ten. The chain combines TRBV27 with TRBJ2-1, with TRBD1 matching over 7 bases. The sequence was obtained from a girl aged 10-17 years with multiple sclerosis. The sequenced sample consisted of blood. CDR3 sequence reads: CASSPRGSGYNEQFF. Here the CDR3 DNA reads TGTGCCAGCAGTCCCAGGGGGAGTGGGTACAATGAGCAGTTCTTC.